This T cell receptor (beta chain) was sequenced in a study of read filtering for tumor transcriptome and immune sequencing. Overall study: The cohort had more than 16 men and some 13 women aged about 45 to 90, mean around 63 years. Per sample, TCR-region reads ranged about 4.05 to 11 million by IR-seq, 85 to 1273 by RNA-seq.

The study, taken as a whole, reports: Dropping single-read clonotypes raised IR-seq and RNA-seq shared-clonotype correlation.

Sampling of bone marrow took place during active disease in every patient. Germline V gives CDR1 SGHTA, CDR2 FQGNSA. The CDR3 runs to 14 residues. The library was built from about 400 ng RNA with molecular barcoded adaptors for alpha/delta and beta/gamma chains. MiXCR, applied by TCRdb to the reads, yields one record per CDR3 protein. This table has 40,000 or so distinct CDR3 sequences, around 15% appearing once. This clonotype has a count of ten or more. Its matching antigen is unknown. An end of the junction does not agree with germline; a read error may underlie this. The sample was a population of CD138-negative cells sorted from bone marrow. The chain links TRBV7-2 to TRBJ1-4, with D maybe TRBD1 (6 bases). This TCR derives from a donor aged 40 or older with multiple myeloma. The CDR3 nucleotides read TGTCCCAGCAGACGGACAGAAAGGAATGAAAAACTGTTTTTT. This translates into CPSRRTERNEKLFF.